The 14 T cell receptor beta chains reported below all come from one sample, sequenced in a study of Graves' ophthalmopathy and Graves' hyperthyroidism. Using RNA transcripts, the TCR beta CDR3 regions were amplified. The workflow started with a first-round RT-PCR run with HTBI primers and then moved on to a second-round multiplex PCR. TCRdb itself ran the multiplex PCR reads through MiXCR, one entry per CDR3 protein. The table records under 350,000 distinct CDR3 sequences, roughly 15% of them present only once. Sequencing was carried out using peripheral blood. The receptors shown here come from an adult man with Graves' ophthalmopathy.

This clonotype was seen many times. This chain links TRBV30 with TRBJ2-5; TRBD2 matches 8 bases. The CDR3 spans 16 residues. Germline loops: CDR1 GTSNPN, CDR2 SVGIG (reference sequence). After removal of 3 bases from V and 2 bases from J, the junction contained 11 bases not matched to a gene. CDR3 coding DNA: TGTGCCTGGAGCGGCTACAGACTAGCGAGTCAAGAGACCCAGTACTTC. Translated: CAWSGYRLASQETQYF.

This clonotype was recorded at least ten times. V and J are TRBV6-2 or TRBV6-3 and TRBJ1-2, with D unclear. The germline V gene has CDR1 MNHEY and CDR2 SVGEGT. Trimming stripped 5 bases from V and 4 bases from J, with 2 bases between. This CDR3 is 10 amino acids long. CDR3 in DNA: TGTGCCAGCAGTGGCTATGGCTACACCTTC. Amino acid sequence: CASSGYGYTF.

This clonotype occurred many times. The chain combines TRBV2 with TRBJ2-3; no firm D call. V was cut by 7 bases and J by 0 bases, with 5 bases left in between. This CDR3 is built from 12 residues. Per germline, CDR1 SNHLY and CDR2 FYNNEI. The CDR3 spells CASTTSTDTQYF. CDR3 in DNA: TGTGCCAGCACGACTAGCACAGATACGCAGTATTTT.

This clonotype was detected many times. The gene calls are TRBV20-1 and TRBJ2-5; no reliable D call. Germline V CDR1 and CDR2: DFQATT, SNEGSKA (reference sequence). The CDR3 sequence is 12 residues long. V was shortened by 1 base and J by 2 bases, with 5 bases between the two germline ends. CDR3 sequence reads: CSARGVQETQYF. DNA for the CDR3: TGCAGTGCTAGAGGGGTTCAAGAGACCCAGTACTTC.

This clonotype was observed at least ten times. The CDR3 sequence is CASSRPGQGGFEAFF. CDR3 DNA sequence: TGTGCCAGCAGTAGACCGGGACAGGGCGGTTTCGAAGCTTTCTTT. This chain uses TRBV6-1 with TRBJ1-1, with 9 nucleotides matching TRBD1. CDR3 length equals 15 residues. The germline V gene encodes CDR1 MNHNS and CDR2 SASEGT. Trimming took 5 bases from V and 8 from J; bases not matched to a gene: 12.

This chain uses TRBV20-1 with TRBJ2-5, with D perhaps TRBD1 or TRBD2 (5 bases each). CDR1 and CDR2 (germline): DFQATT, SNEGSKA (reference sequence). This CDR3 has 15 amino acids. With 6 bases removed from V and 5 bases from J, the gap between germline ends came to 22 bases. For the CDR3, the DNA is TGCAGTGCCCTTTCCGGGACGGAGCTTGTGGAGACCCAGTACTTC. This translates into CSALSGTELVETQYF.

This clonotype was observed at least ten times. The chain combines TRBV6-2 or TRBV6-3 with TRBJ2-7; a weak D match, TRBD1 (5 bases). Trimming removed 2 bases at V and 0 bases at J, with 17 bases between. The CDR3 extends over 17 amino acids. Per the germline V gene, CDR1 is MNHEY and CDR2 is SVGEGT. CDR3 nucleotide sequence: TGTGCCAGCAGTTACGCACCCACGGACACGGCCTCCTACGAGCAGTACTTC. It is translated as CASSYAPTDTASYEQYF.

The V call is TRBV6-5, the J call TRBJ2-5; TRBD1 might be the D (5 bases). V shed 0 bases and J shed 0 bases, with 8 bases lying between them. The CDR3 contains 15 residues. Germline V gene sequence: CDR1 MNHEY, CDR2 SVGAGI. The CDR3 DNA reads TGTGCCAGCAGTTACTCGAAGGGGAACCAAGAGACCCAGTACTTC. Translating gives CASSYSKGNQETQYF.

This clonotype was counted ten times or more. This chain connects TRBV6-1 to TRBJ2-5; D remains ambiguous. The CDR3 contains 12 residues. Germline V gene sequence: CDR1 MNHNS, CDR2 SASEGT. The V and J ends lost 7 bases and 6 bases respectively, with 12 bases between them. The CDR3 coding sequence is TGTGCCAGCACCGCCCGCGGACAGACCCAGTACTTC. This encodes CASTARGQTQYF.

This clonotype was seen ten or more times. The chain is built from TRBV6-1 and TRBJ2-2, with D maybe TRBD2 (6 bases). V gave up 6 bases and J gave up 5 bases, with 7 bases separating them. The CDR3 sequence is 12 residues long. Germline V gives CDR1 MNHNS, CDR2 SASEGT. CDR3 sequence reads: CASRRGTGELFF. Written as DNA, the CDR3 is TGTGCCAGCAGGCGGGGAACCGGGGAGCTGTTTTTT.

There are many counts of this clonotype. The rearrangement uses TRBV11-2 and TRBJ2-7; perhaps TRBD2 as D (5 bases). Germline V gene lookup returns CDR1 SGHAT and CDR2 FQNNGV. The V end was cut by 6 bases, the J end by 3 bases, with 15 bases between. The CDR3 loop spans 14 amino acids. DNA of the CDR3: TGTGCCAGCAGGCCACCATCCGGGATCTACGAGCAGTACTTC. Translating it yields CASRPPSGIYEQYF. Complete variable domain (other parts from reference TRBV11-2 and TRBJ2-7): EAGVAQSPRYKIIEKRQSVAFWCNPISGHATLYWYQQILGQGPKLLIQFQNNGVVDDSQLPKDRFSAERLKGVDSTLKIQPAKLEDSAVYLCASRPPSGIYEQYFGPGTRLTVT.

This clonotype showed up many times. The CDR3 loop is CASRVDSNQPQHF. The CDR3 nucleotides are TGCGCCAGCAGGGTCGATAGCAATCAGCCCCAGCATTTT. The chain combines TRBV5-1 with TRBJ1-5, with D uncertain. V lost 5 bases, J lost 0 bases, and 6 bases lay in between. The CDR3 consists of 13 residues. Germline CDR1 is SGHRS and CDR2 is YFSETQ.

This clonotype was counted at least ten times. J is TRBJ2-7 and V is TRBV20-1, with a tentative D call TRBD2 (5 bases). With 3 bases removed from V and 4 bases from J, the gap between germline ends came to 13 bases. This CDR3 is 13 amino acids long. In germline, CDR1 is DFQATT, CDR2 SNEGSKA (reference sequence). As DNA, the CDR3 is TGCAGTGCTAGTGGTGGGAGTAGGTACGAGCAGTACTTC. Translation: CSASGGSRYEQYF.

This clonotype was detected many times. The rearrangement joins TRBV6-1 to TRBJ1-5; the D gene is possibly TRBD1 (6 bases). V shed 4 bases and J shed 5 bases, with 9 bases lying between them. CDR1 is MNHNS, CDR2 SASEGT, per germline. This CDR3 region has 13 residues. CDR3 nucleotides: TGTGCCAGCAGTGTTAGGGGGGATCAGCCCCAGCATTTT. It yields the protein CASSVRGDQPQHF.